This is a list of T cell receptor beta chains from one sample in a study of cytomegalovirus exposure and HLA in healthy donors. TCRdb's copy holds only in-frame clones and misses some; the assay was immunoSEQ multiplex PCR. Here the sample spans 100,000 or so clones, more than 75% being singletons. Sequencing was carried out using PBMCs. Receptor source: a human donor in good health. Both conserved end residues are part of each CDR3. Fields, in order: V gene, CDR3 protein.

v_gene: TRBV11-2
CDR3aa: CASSPDRQETQYF

v_gene: TRBV5-4
CDR3aa: CASSAGLPTDTQYF

v_gene: TRBV7-9
CDR3aa: CASSPPRGASNTQYF

v_gene: TRBV6-6
CDR3aa: CASSPPGGQRETQYF

v_gene: TRBV5-4
CDR3aa: CASSRRLAGAPYEQYF

v_gene: TRBV29-1
CDR3aa: CSVDKGNEQYF

v_gene: TRBV1
CDR3aa: CTSSHGTGATTEAFF

v_gene: TRBV9
CDR3aa: CASSVGADSYEQYF

v_gene: TRBV9
CDR3aa: CASSVGTSGRAWEQYF

v_gene: TRBV7-2
CDR3aa: CASSAPWGGRETQYF

v_gene: TRBV18
CDR3aa: CASSPMSGHFTTGELFF

v_gene: TRBV7-6
CDR3aa: CASSWQGELTGNTIYF

v_gene: TRBV18
CDR3aa: CASSPGSGRARETQYF

v_gene: TRBV27
CDR3aa: CASTPRQLAGVYEQYF

v_gene: TRBV5-1
CDR3aa: CASSRDRGTGANVLTF

v_gene: TRBV27
CDR3aa: CASSRETGIGEKLFF

v_gene: TRBV5-1
CDR3aa: CASSLVLGTSGGATDTQYF

v_gene: TRBV19
CDR3aa: CASSIAGRDTDTQYF

v_gene: TRBV7-9
CDR3aa: CASSSWRGDTQYF

v_gene: TRBV19
CDR3aa: CASQQGGLNEKLFF

v_gene: TRBV16
CDR3aa: CASSPSGAGEQFF

v_gene: TRBV19
CDR3aa: CASSIQLQGPTMGNYGYTF

v_gene: TRBV7-7
CDR3aa: CASSSDLGGTQYF

v_gene: TRBV27
CDR3aa: CASSLSPGIYNEQFF